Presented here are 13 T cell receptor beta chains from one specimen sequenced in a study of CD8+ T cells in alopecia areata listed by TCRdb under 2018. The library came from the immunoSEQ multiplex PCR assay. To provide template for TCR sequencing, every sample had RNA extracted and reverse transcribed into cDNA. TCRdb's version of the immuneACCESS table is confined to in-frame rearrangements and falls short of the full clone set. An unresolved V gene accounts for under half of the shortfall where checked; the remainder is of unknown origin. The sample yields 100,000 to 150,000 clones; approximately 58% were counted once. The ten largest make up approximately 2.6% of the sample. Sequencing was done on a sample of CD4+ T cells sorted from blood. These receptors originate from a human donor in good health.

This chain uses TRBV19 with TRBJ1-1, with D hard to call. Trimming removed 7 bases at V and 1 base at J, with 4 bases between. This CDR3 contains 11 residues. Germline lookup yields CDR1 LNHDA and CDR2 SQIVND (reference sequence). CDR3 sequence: CASKANTEAFF. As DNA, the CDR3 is TGTGCCAGTAAGGCGAACACTGAAGCTTTCTTT. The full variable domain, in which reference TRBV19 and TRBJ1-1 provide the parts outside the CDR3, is DGGITQSPKYLFRKEGQNVTLSCEQNLNHDAMYWYRQDPGQGLRLIYYSQIVNDFQKGDIAEGYSVSREKKESFPLTVTSAQKNPTAFYLCASKANTEAFFGQGTRLTVV.

The CDR3 DNA follows: TGCGCCAGCAGCCAAGATGGAGCAGCTGGGGCCAACGTCCTGACTTTC. It yields the protein CASSQDGAAGANVLTF. The V gene is TRBV4-1, the J gene TRBJ2-6; D call uncertain. Trimming took off 0 bases at V and 2 bases at J, with 8 bases between the two ends. The CDR3 consists of 16 residues. Germline lookup yields CDR1 MGHRA and CDR2 YSYEKL.

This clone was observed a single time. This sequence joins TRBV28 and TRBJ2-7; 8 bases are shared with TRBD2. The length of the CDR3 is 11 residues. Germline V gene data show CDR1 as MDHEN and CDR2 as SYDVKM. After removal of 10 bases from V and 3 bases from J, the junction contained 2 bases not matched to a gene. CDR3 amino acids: CATGGVYEQYF. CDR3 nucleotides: TGTGCCACGGGAGGGGTCTACGAGCAGTACTTC.

CDR3 sequence (DNA): TGTGCCACCAGCAGAGATCCAGGGGCTTCGGAGACCCAGTACTTC. Its translation is CATSRDPGASETQYF. V usage is TRBV15 and J usage is TRBJ2-5, with D maybe TRBD1 (6 bases). V lost 0 bases, J lost 5 bases, and 13 bases lay in between. Germline V gene sequence: CDR1 LNHNV, CDR2 YYDKDF (reference sequence). The CDR3 is made up of 15 amino acids.

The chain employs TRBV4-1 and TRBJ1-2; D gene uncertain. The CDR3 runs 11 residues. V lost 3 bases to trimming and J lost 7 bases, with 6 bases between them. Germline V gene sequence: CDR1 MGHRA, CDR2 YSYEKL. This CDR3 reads CASSHVAGYTF. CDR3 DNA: TGCGCCAGCAGCCATGTTGCTGGCTACACCTTC.

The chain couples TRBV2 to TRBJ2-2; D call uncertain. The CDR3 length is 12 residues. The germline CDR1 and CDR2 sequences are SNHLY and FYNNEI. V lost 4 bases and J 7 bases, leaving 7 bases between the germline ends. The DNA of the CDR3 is TGTGCCAGCAGTGCCGTGAGCGGGGAGCTGTTTTTT. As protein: CASSAVSGELFF.

The CDR3 sequence: CASPQGGNTEAFF. The DNA of the CDR3 is TGCGCCAGCCCCCAGGGGGGGAACACTGAAGCTTTCTTT. J is TRBJ1-1 and V is TRBV23-1; 7 bases are shared with TRBD1. TRBV23-1 is an open reading frame whose function is uncertain. The CDR3 covers 13 residues. V lost 8 bases and J lost 1; bases outside the gene matches: 4.

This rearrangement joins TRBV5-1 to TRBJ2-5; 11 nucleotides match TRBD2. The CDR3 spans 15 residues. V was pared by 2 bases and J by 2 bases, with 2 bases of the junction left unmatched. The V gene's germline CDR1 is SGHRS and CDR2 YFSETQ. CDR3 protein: CASSFTSGGQETQYF. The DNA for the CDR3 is TGCGCCAGCAGCTTCACTAGCGGGGGACAAGAGACCCAGTACTTC.

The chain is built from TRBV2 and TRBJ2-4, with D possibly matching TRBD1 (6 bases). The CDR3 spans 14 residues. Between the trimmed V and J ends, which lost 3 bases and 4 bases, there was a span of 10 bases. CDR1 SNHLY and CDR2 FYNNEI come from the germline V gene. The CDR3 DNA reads TGTGCCAGCAGTGATGGGGGCACTAAAAACATTCAGTACTTC. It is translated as CASSDGGTKNIQYF.

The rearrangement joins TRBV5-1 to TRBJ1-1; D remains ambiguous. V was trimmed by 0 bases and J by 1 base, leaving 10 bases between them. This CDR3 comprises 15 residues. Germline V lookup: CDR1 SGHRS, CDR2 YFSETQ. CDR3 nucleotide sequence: TGCGCCAGCAGCTTGGAGGGAATCGGGAACACTGAAGCTTTCTTT. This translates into CASSLEGIGNTEAFF.

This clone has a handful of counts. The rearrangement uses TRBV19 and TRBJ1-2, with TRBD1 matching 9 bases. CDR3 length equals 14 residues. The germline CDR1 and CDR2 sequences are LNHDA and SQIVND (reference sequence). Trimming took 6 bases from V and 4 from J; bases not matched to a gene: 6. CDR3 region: CASSAATGGYGYTF. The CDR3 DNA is TGTGCCAGTAGCGCCGCGACAGGGGGCTATGGCTACACCTTC. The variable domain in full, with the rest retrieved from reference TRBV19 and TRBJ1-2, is DGGITQSPKYLFRKEGQNVTLSCEQNLNHDAMYWYRQDPGQGLRLIYYSQIVNDFQKGDIAEGYSVSREKKESFPLTVTSAQKNPTAFYLCASSAATGGYGYTFGSGTRLTVV.

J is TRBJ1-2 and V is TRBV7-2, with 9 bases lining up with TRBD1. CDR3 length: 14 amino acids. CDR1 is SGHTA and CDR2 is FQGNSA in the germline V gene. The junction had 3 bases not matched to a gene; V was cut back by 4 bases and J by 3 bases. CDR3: CASSYTGGDYGYTF. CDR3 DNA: TGTGCCAGCAGCTACACAGGGGGCGACTATGGCTACACCTTC.

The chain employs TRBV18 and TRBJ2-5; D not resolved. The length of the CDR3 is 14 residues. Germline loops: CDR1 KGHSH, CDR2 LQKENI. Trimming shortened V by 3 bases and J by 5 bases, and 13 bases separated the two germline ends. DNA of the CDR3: TGTGCCAGCTCACCCAACAGCCTAGGCGAGACCCAGTACTTC. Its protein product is CASSPNSLGETQYF.